A selection of T cell receptor beta chains follows, all from one sample in a study of blood T cell repertoires in COVID-19. The method was immunoSEQ multiplex PCR; TCRdb's version includes in-frame clones alone and lacks a portion of them. The table records roughly 150,000 clones, 93% of them present only once. The sample consisted of peripheral blood. These receptors were collected from an older woman with COVID-19, enrolled during active disease. Both conserved end residues are part of each CDR3. The D gene is left open where the match is weak. Size is omitted from some rows. Given values are once, few, many or a class for expanded clones.

d_gene: -; j_gene: TRBJ1-5; abundance: -; v_gene: TRBV4-3; CDR3aa: CASSQGFSSNQPQHF; CDR3nt: TGCGCCAGCAGCCAAGGATTTAGCAGTAATCAGCCCCAGCATTTT
d_gene: -; j_gene: TRBJ1-3; abundance: -; v_gene: TRBV30; CDR3aa: CAWTPGGKGNTIYF; CDR3nt: TGTGCCTGGACCCCGGGGGGAAAAGGAAACACCATATATTTT
d_gene: TRBD1; j_gene: TRBJ1-1; abundance: -; v_gene: TRBV5-1; CDR3aa: CASSLGTGATEAFF; CDR3nt: TGCGCCAGCAGCTTAGGGACAGGGGCCACTGAAGCTTTCTTT
d_gene: -; j_gene: TRBJ2-5; abundance: -; v_gene: TRBV6-5; CDR3aa: CASSYTGGREETQYF; CDR3nt: TGTGCCAGCAGTTACACGGGGGGCAGGGAAGAGACCCAGTACTTC
d_gene: -; j_gene: TRBJ2-7; abundance: -; v_gene: TRBV10-3; CDR3aa: CAISTQGSPYEQYF; CDR3nt: TGTGCCATCAGTACTCAGGGATCTCCCTACGAGCAGTACTTC
d_gene: TRBD1; j_gene: TRBJ1-2; abundance: -; v_gene: TRBV7-2; CDR3aa: CASRRTGLGYTF; CDR3nt: TGTGCCAGCCGTCGGACAGGGCTGGGCTACACCTTC
d_gene: -; j_gene: TRBJ2-7; abundance: once; v_gene: TRBV5-1; CDR3aa: CASSSGPDRAYEQYF; CDR3nt: TGCGCCAGCAGCTCCGGACCCGACAGAGCCTACGAGCAGTACTTC
d_gene: -; j_gene: TRBJ1-1; abundance: -; v_gene: TRBV29-1; CDR3aa: CSVDPHGGRTEAFF; CDR3nt: TGCAGCGTTGACCCACATGGAGGGAGGACTGAAGCTTTCTTT
d_gene: TRBD1; j_gene: TRBJ1-1; abundance: -; v_gene: TRBV6-5; CDR3aa: CASRQRGLSAFF; CDR3nt: TGTGCCAGCAGACAGAGGGGGCTATCAGCTTTCTTT
d_gene: -; j_gene: TRBJ1-3; abundance: -; v_gene: TRBV9; CDR3aa: CASSSRQGPGNTIYF; CDR3nt: TGTGCCAGCAGCTCCCGGCAGGGCCCTGGAAACACCATATATTTT
d_gene: TRBD1; j_gene: TRBJ1-3; abundance: -; v_gene: TRBV7-8; CDR3aa: CASRTTGGKTSGTTIYF; CDR3nt: TGTGCCAGCAGAACGACAGGGGGCAAAACCTCTGGAACCACCATATATTTT
d_gene: TRBD1; j_gene: TRBJ2-7; abundance: -; v_gene: TRBV24-1; CDR3aa: CATLSGTGSSYEQYF; CDR3nt: TGTGCCACTCTAAGCGGGACAGGGAGTTCCTACGAGCAGTACTTC
d_gene: -; j_gene: TRBJ1-1; abundance: -; v_gene: TRBV11-2; CDR3aa: CASSFRGGGALNTEAFF; CDR3nt: TGTGCCAGCAGCTTTAGAGGAGGCGGGGCCCTTAACACTGAAGCTTTCTTT
d_gene: TRBD2; j_gene: TRBJ2-1; abundance: -; v_gene: TRBV6-2/TRBV6-3; CDR3aa: CASSTLRLAGGSYNEQFF; CDR3nt: TGTGCCAGCAGCACCCTCCGACTAGCGGGCGGCTCCTACAATGAGCAGTTCTTC
d_gene: -; j_gene: TRBJ1-5; abundance: -; v_gene: TRBV7-2; CDR3aa: CASSLDGERQPQHF; CDR3nt: TGTGCCAGCAGCTTAGACGGGGAGCGTCAGCCCCAGCATTTT
d_gene: -; j_gene: TRBJ1-5; abundance: once; v_gene: TRBV6-6; CDR3aa: CASSYSSQRGNQPQHF; CDR3nt: TGTGCCAGCAGTTACTCTAGTCAGAGGGGCAATCAGCCCCAGCATTTT
d_gene: -; j_gene: TRBJ2-5; abundance: -; v_gene: TRBV7-7; CDR3aa: CASSLGGGQETQYF; CDR3nt: TGTGCCAGCAGCTTAGGGGGAGGTCAAGAGACCCAGTACTTC
d_gene: TRBD1; j_gene: TRBJ1-6; abundance: -; v_gene: TRBV7-9; CDR3aa: CASSPYGQGSSPLHF; CDR3nt: TGTGCCAGCAGCCCTTATGGACAGGGCAGTTCACCCCTCCACTTT
d_gene: TRBD1; j_gene: TRBJ2-3; abundance: -; v_gene: TRBV4-1; CDR3aa: CASSLSGTGITDTQYF; CDR3nt: TGCGCCAGCAGCCTATCCGGGACAGGTATCACAGATACGCAGTATTTT
d_gene: -; j_gene: TRBJ2-3; abundance: -; v_gene: TRBV7-9; CDR3aa: CASSPRSADTQYF; CDR3nt: TGTGCCAGCAGCCCTCGGTCGGCAGATACGCAGTATTTT
d_gene: TRBD1; j_gene: TRBJ2-7; abundance: -; v_gene: TRBV5-5; CDR3aa: CASSSGQGYEQYF; CDR3nt: TGTGCCAGCAGCTCAGGACAGGGCTACGAGCAGTACTTC
d_gene: -; j_gene: TRBJ1-6; abundance: -; v_gene: TRBV7-9; CDR3aa: CAGQQDMGPLHF; CDR3nt: TGTGCCGGCCAACAGGATATGGGTCCCCTCCACTTT
d_gene: TRBD2; j_gene: TRBJ2-1; abundance: -; v_gene: TRBV2; CDR3aa: CASTSRPIQRTSGGSSYNEQFF; CDR3nt: TGTGCCAGCACCTCGAGACCGATCCAACGGACTAGCGGGGGGTCGTCGTACAATGAGCAGTTCTTC
d_gene: TRBD1; j_gene: TRBJ1-1; abundance: -; v_gene: TRBV18; CDR3aa: CASSPAGQGVPSEAFF; CDR3nt: TGTGCCAGCTCACCAGCGGGACAGGGCGTACCTTCTGAAGCTTTCTTT
d_gene: TRBD1; j_gene: TRBJ1-4; abundance: -; v_gene: TRBV4-1; CDR3aa: CASSQDGGQGTSDEKLFF; CDR3nt: TGCGCCAGCAGCCAAGACGGGGGACAGGGGACTAGTGACGAAAAACTGTTTTTT
d_gene: TRBD1; j_gene: TRBJ1-5; abundance: -; v_gene: TRBV2; CDR3aa: CASRRDRSTGPQHF; CDR3nt: TGTGCCAGCCGCCGGGACAGAAGTACCGGGCCCCAGCATTTT
d_gene: -; j_gene: TRBJ2-1; abundance: -; v_gene: TRBV7-2; CDR3aa: CASSPNPLEPHEQFF; CDR3nt: TGTGCCAGCAGCCCAAACCCCCTAGAGCCCCATGAGCAGTTCTTC
d_gene: TRBD1; j_gene: TRBJ1-1; abundance: -; v_gene: TRBV4-2; CDR3aa: CASSQDPGTGVPGTEAFF; CDR3nt: TGTGCCAGCAGCCAAGACCCCGGGACAGGGGTCCCGGGCACTGAAGCTTTCTTT
d_gene: -; j_gene: TRBJ1-1; abundance: -; v_gene: TRBV10-3; CDR3aa: CAISEGVGIRTEAFF; CDR3nt: TGTGCCATCAGTGAAGGGGTAGGGATTAGGACTGAAGCTTTCTTT
d_gene: -; j_gene: TRBJ1-2; abundance: -; v_gene: TRBV7-3; CDR3aa: CASGTVSNGYTF; CDR3nt: TGTGCCAGCGGCACAGTATCTAATGGCTACACCTTC
d_gene: TRBD1; j_gene: TRBJ2-7; abundance: -; v_gene: TRBV27; CDR3aa: CASSETGPHVVSYEQYF; CDR3nt: TGTGCCAGCAGTGAGACAGGGCCCCATGTTGTTTCCTACGAGCAGTACTTC
d_gene: -; j_gene: TRBJ1-1; abundance: -; v_gene: TRBV6-5; CDR3aa: CASTGFQTVTEAFF; CDR3nt: TGTGCCAGTACGGGTTTCCAGACGGTAACTGAAGCTTTCTTT
d_gene: TRBD1; j_gene: TRBJ1-1; abundance: -; v_gene: TRBV5-8; CDR3aa: CASSDRVVNTEAFF; CDR3nt: TGTGCCAGCAGCGACAGGGTGGTGAACACTGAAGCTTTCTTT
d_gene: -; j_gene: TRBJ1-1; abundance: once; v_gene: TRBV3-1/TRBV3-2; CDR3aa: CASSQGGRTEAFF; CDR3nt: TGTGCCAGCAGCCAAGGGGGGAGGACTGAAGCTTTCTTT
d_gene: TRBD2; j_gene: TRBJ2-5; abundance: -; v_gene: TRBV18; CDR3aa: CASSPLPGLAGGDQETQYF; CDR3nt: TGTGCCAGCTCACCACTGCCGGGACTAGCGGGGGGAGACCAAGAGACCCAGTACTTC
d_gene: -; j_gene: TRBJ2-3; abundance: -; v_gene: TRBV5-4; CDR3aa: CASSLGAPATDTQYF; CDR3nt: TGTGCCAGCAGCTTGGGAGCACCTGCCACAGATACGCAGTATTTT
d_gene: TRBD1; j_gene: TRBJ1-1; abundance: once; v_gene: TRBV5-4; CDR3aa: CASSWSGTGGTEAFF; CDR3nt: TGTGCCAGCAGCTGGAGCGGGACAGGGGGCACTGAAGCTTTCTTT
d_gene: -; j_gene: TRBJ1-3; abundance: -; v_gene: TRBV5-1; CDR3aa: CASSEPGNGNTIYF; CDR3nt: TGCGCCAGCAGCGAACCAGGGAATGGAAACACCATATATTTT
d_gene: TRBD1; j_gene: TRBJ1-5; abundance: -; v_gene: TRBV30; CDR3aa: CAWDRGIRGNQPQHF; CDR3nt: TGTGCCTGGGACAGGGGAATAAGGGGCAATCAGCCCCAGCATTTT
d_gene: TRBD1; j_gene: TRBJ2-2; abundance: -; v_gene: TRBV24-1; CDR3aa: CATGDSGELFF; CDR3nt: TGTGCCACCGGGGACAGCGGGGAGCTGTTTTTT
d_gene: TRBD1; j_gene: TRBJ1-2; abundance: -; v_gene: TRBV6-5; CDR3aa: CASSQGVNGYTF; CDR3nt: TGTGCCAGCAGCCAGGGGGTTAATGGCTACACCTTC
d_gene: -; j_gene: TRBJ1-6; abundance: -; v_gene: TRBV3-1/TRBV3-2; CDR3aa: CASSPFAGLGNSPLHF; CDR3nt: TGTGCCAGCAGCCCCTTTGCGGGGCTAGGAAATTCACCCCTCCACTTT
d_gene: -; j_gene: TRBJ2-2; abundance: -; v_gene: TRBV4-3; CDR3aa: CASSGGPNTGELFF; CDR3nt: TGCGCCAGCAGTGGAGGGCCGAACACCGGGGAGCTGTTTTTT
d_gene: -; j_gene: TRBJ1-5; abundance: -; v_gene: TRBV2; CDR3aa: CASSPGQLSNQPQHF; CDR3nt: TGTGCCAGCAGTCCGGGACAACTTAGCAATCAGCCCCAGCATTTT
d_gene: -; j_gene: TRBJ1-2; abundance: -; v_gene: TRBV2; CDR3aa: CASSVASNNYGYTF; CDR3nt: TGTGCCAGCAGTGTGGCCAGTAACAACTATGGCTACACCTTC
d_gene: -; j_gene: TRBJ1-1; abundance: -; v_gene: TRBV7-3; CDR3aa: CASSSFGQLEAFF; CDR3nt: TGTGCCAGCAGCAGCTTCGGACAGCTTGAAGCTTTCTTT